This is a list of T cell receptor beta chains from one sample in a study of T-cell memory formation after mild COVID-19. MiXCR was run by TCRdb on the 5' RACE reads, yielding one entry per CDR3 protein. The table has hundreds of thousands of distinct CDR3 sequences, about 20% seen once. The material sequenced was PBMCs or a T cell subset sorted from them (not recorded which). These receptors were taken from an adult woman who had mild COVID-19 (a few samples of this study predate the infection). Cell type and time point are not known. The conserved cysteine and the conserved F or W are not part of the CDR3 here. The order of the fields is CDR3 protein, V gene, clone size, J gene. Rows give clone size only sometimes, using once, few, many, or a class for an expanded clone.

ASSGGQVYEQY TRBV6-5 . TRBJ2-7
ASSGYRDSYNEQF TRBV6-2/TRBV6-3 many TRBJ2-1
ASSLLGDYGTEAF TRBV27 . TRBJ1-1
ASTYGNTEAF TRBV12-3/TRBV12-4 few TRBJ1-1
ASSYLSGVYNEQF TRBV19 . TRBJ2-1
ASSTRVGVDTEAF TRBV7-8 few TRBJ1-1
ASSLEVRGGYTDTQY TRBV4-2 . TRBJ2-3
ASSKVGLAGRNEQF TRBV21-1 few TRBJ2-1
ASSSNPLAGIYTDTQY TRBV7-3 few TRBJ2-3
ASSPKIYGTSGFYEQY TRBV3-1 . TRBJ2-7
SAELGNEKLF TRBV20-1 few TRBJ1-4
SALLRSYNEQF TRBV20-1 many TRBJ2-1
ASRGRTDTQY TRBV19 . TRBJ2-3
ASSSGYGTGQETQY TRBV6-2/TRBV6-3 few TRBJ2-5
ASSSTRGGYTGELF TRBV6-6 few TRBJ2-2
SARDIARGNNEQF TRBV20-1 . TRBJ2-1
ASSQEGPGSMDNEQF TRBV4-3 . TRBJ2-1
ASSLRTGTNTEAF TRBV7-9 many TRBJ1-1
ASSGQGDLRGLSNQPQH TRBV9 many TRBJ1-5
ASSPHPWTSAYNEQF TRBV11-3 . TRBJ2-1
ASSRTSDTEQF TRBV11-2 . TRBJ2-1
ASSFKFGEKLF TRBV12-3/TRBV12-4 few TRBJ1-4
ATTEYSASTYEQY TRBV5-1 . TRBJ2-7
ASSEGQNNEQF TRBV9 . TRBJ2-1
ASSPDGPGISTDTQY TRBV12-3/TRBV12-4 . TRBJ2-3
ASSKTRVGSYEQY TRBV12-3/TRBV12-4 . TRBJ2-7
ASSALAGMSTDTQY TRBV9 many TRBJ2-3
ASSQGLQGALDTEAF TRBV4-2 . TRBJ1-1
ASSELDIGYGYT TRBV6-1 . TRBJ1-2
ASSLTQGSEQY TRBV3-1 . TRBJ2-7
ASSPNTGELF TRBV12-3/TRBV12-4 many TRBJ2-2
SARGDRGPTNEQF TRBV20-1 . TRBJ2-1
ASSQDSRDFDPVDTQY TRBV4-1 . TRBJ2-3
ASSKLTGGAGNEQF TRBV21-1 . TRBJ2-1